The sequence of this T cell receptor (beta chain) was determined in a study of T-cell reconstitution after alpha-beta-depleted transplantation in children. The TCRbeta library was prepared with unique molecular identifiers. TCRdb processed the PCR reads anew with MiXCR; each CDR3 protein has one entry. The table shows about 500,000 distinct CDR3 sequences, with over 25% occurring only once. V shed 4 bases and J 3 bases; nucleotides not matched to a gene: 6. Looked up from germline, CDR1 is SGHRS and CDR2 is YFSETQ. The CDR3 spans 14 residues. The chain employs TRBV5-1 and TRBJ2-5; 7 nucleotides line up with TRBD2. The material sequenced was PBMCs from the stem cell graft donor, taken from the stem cell graft. This TCR came from a human donor who donated a stem cell graft to a child with aplastic anemia. CDR3 sequence: CASSGGGTKETQYF. CDR3 nucleotides: TGCGCCAGCAGCGGGGGAGGGACCAAAGAGACCCAGTACTTC.